The 10 T cell receptor beta chains below come from one sample, sequenced in a study of CD8+CD57+ T cells in acquired aplastic anemia. By flow cytometry, patients selected for sequencing had shown an expansion of CD8+CD57+ cells. Genomic DNA templated the TCR beta VDJ and CDR3 profiling. TCRdb recomputed calls from the reads with MiXCR, one row per CDR3 protein. Among tens of thousands of distinct CDR3 sequences listed, 63% were seen once. The sample comprised sorted CD4+, CD8+, or CD8+CD57+ T cells (not recorded which) from PBMCs. The receptor source for this set is a human donor with aplastic anemia.

The chain uses TRBV7-9 and TRBJ1-3, with D unresolved. The CDR3 extends over 14 amino acids. V was pared by 5 bases and J by 3 bases, with 11 bases between. CDR1 is SEHNR, CDR2 FQNEAQ, per germline (reference sequence). DNA of the CDR3: TGTGCCAGCAGCCCTCGGGATCTTGGAAACACCATATATTTT. Its translation: CASSPRDLGNTIYF.

This clonotype was counted many times. This chain uses TRBV4-1 with TRBJ1-2; D might be TRBD1 (5 bases). Germline CDR1 and CDR2: MGHRA and YSYEKL. V lost 0 bases and J 14 bases, leaving 19 bases between the germline ends. This CDR3 contains 14 residues. This CDR3 reads CASSQDKWGPTVTF. The CDR3 coding sequence is TGCGCCAGCAGCCAAGATAAGTGGGGACCGACGGTTACCTTC.

The chain links TRBV20-1 to TRBJ2-7; TRBD2 might be the D (7 bases). Trimming removed 3 bases from V and 3 bases from J, with 18 bases in between. In germline, CDR1 is DFQATT, CDR2 SNEGSKA (reference sequence). The CDR3 covers 15 residues. CDR3 bases: TGCAGTGCTAGGGGGGCAGGGCGGGAGCTCTACGAGCAGTACTTC. This codes for CSARGAGRELYEQYF.

The rearrangement links TRBV2 to TRBJ1-4; D unclear. The CDR3 is made up of 11 amino acids. Germline CDR1 reads SNHLY; CDR2 reads FYNNEI. Between the trimmed V and J ends, which lost 8 bases and 7 bases, there was a span of 8 bases. The CDR3 here is CASLLVEKLFF. The DNA of the CDR3 is TGTGCCAGCCTACTGGTTGAAAAACTGTTTTTT.

This clonotype was counted ten times or more. The rearrangement links TRBV5-1 to TRBJ1-4; 7 bases are a match to TRBD1. Germline V gene sequence: CDR1 SGHRS, CDR2 YFSETQ. Trimming took 2 bases from V and 6 from J; bases not matched to a gene: 1. The CDR3 consists of 13 residues. DNA for the CDR3: TGCGCCAGCAGCTTAACAGGGGATGAAAAACTGTTTTTT. This encodes CASSLTGDEKLFF.

The rearrangement links TRBV29-1 to TRBJ1-1; D not resolved. Germline V gene lookup returns CDR1 SQVTM and CDR2 ANQGSEA. This CDR3 is 13 amino acids long. Trimming took 3 bases from V and 2 from J, leaving 10 bases between them. CDR3 DNA sequence: TGCAGCGTTGAGATTACAGCTAACACTGAAGCTTTCTTT. Translating gives CSVEITANTEAFF. Supplemented by reference TRBV29-1 and TRBJ1-1, the full variable domain reads SAVISQKPSRDICQRGTSLTIQCQVDSQVTMMFWYRQQPGQSLTLIATANQGSEATYESGFVIDKFPISRPNLTFSTLTVSNMSPEDSSIYLCSVEITANTEAFFGQGTRLTVV.

J is TRBJ1-1 and V is TRBV7-9, with a tentative D call TRBD1 (5 bases). Trimming cost V 6 bases and J 4 bases, with 15 bases left between them. CDR1 is SEHNR, CDR2 FQNEAQ, per germline (reference sequence). This CDR3 contains 14 residues. The CDR3 spells CASRLRGAGTEAFF. The DNA for the CDR3 is TGTGCCAGCAGGCTAAGGGGCGCGGGCACTGAAGCTTTCTTT. The whole variable domain, remainder taken from reference TRBV7-9 and TRBJ1-1, is DTGVSQNPRHKITKRGQNVTFRCDPISEHNRLYWYRQTLGQGPEFLTYFQNEAQLEKSRLLSDRFSAERPKGSFSTLEIQRTEQGDSAMYLCASRLRGAGTEAFFGQGTRLTVV.

The chain uses TRBV2 and TRBJ1-3, with D uncertain. V lost 6 bases and J lost 4, with 7 bases in between. The germline gives CDR1 SNHLY, CDR2 FYNNEI. This CDR3 has 12 residues. The DNA for the CDR3 is TGTGCCAGCAGCACCGACGGAAACACCATATATTTT. Encoded protein: CASSTDGNTIYF.

This clonotype was counted ten times or more. The chain couples TRBV9 to TRBJ2-1; 15 bases line up with TRBD2. Per germline, CDR1 SGDLS and CDR2 YYNGEE. With V trimmed by 0 bases and J by 4 bases, 11 bases remained unmatched. The CDR3 spans 20 residues. The CDR3 sequence is CASSVGRGTSGGLTYNEQFF. For the CDR3, the DNA is TGTGCCAGCAGCGTAGGGCGGGGGACTAGCGGGGGGTTGACGTACAATGAGCAGTTCTTC. Full variable domain (rest looked up from reference TRBV9 and TRBJ2-1): DSGVTQTPKHLITATGQRVTLRCSPRSGDLSVYWYQQSLDQGLQFLIQYYNGEERAKGNILERFSAQQFPDLHSELNLSSLELGDSALYFCASSVGRGTSGGLTYNEQFFGPGTRLTVL.

This clonotype was picked up many times. The V call is TRBV7-8, the J call TRBJ1-5; D may be TRBD1 (6 bases). This CDR3 is built from 15 residues. Germline-derived CDR1 and CDR2 are SGHVS and FQNEAQ. V was clipped by 1 base and J by 4 bases, with 11 bases between them. The CDR3 here is CASSLEPGANQPQHF. CDR3 sequence (DNA): TGTGCCAGCAGCTTAGAGCCAGGGGCAAATCAGCCCCAGCATTTT.